Sequencing of this T cell receptor (beta chain) was carried out in a study of human T cells and chemical hapten exposure. This CDR3 comprises 15 residues. The ends lost 1 base at V and 3 bases at J; junction bases unmatched: 4. The table lists this clonotype with many counts. TCRdb reanalysed the RACE reads using MiXCR and keeps one entry per CDR3 protein. The table shows about 89,000 distinct CDR3 sequences, with under 14% occurring only once. Regarding time point: pre-sensitization, week 0. The treatment here: therapeutic diphenylcyclopropenone sensitization with weekly scalp DPC. This sequence originates from an older woman with alopecia areata. Some clones in this sample may be carry-over from other donors' samples. The chain joins TRBV12-3 or TRBV12-4 to TRBJ1-2, with TRBD1 matching over 8 bases. Sequencing used whole blood, obtained in connection with sensitization to the hapten diphenylcyclopropenone (DPC). CDR3 DNA: TGTGCCAGCAGTTTAGGACAGGGGATCGACTATGGCTACACCTTC. Translation: CASSLGQGIDYGYTF.